This T cell receptor (beta chain) was sequenced in a study of regulatory T cells in long-lasting Graves disease. Study results and limitations: New patients shared fewer public clonotypes (approximately 970) than persistent patients did (roughly 2,700).

Through Arm-PCR of CDR3 regions and iRepertoire HTBI primers, TCR beta libraries were built. TCRdb independently ran MiXCR on the multiplex PCR reads; one entry per CDR3 protein. The profile shows roughly 560,000 distinct CDR3 sequences, approximately 12% of them singletons. This clonotype was seen repeatedly, ten times or more. The antigen is unknown. CDR3 length equals 14 residues. V lost 5 bases, J lost 2 bases, and 6 bases stayed unmatched. Documented time point: newly diagnosed GD, antithyroid drugs for less than 3 months. With RNA extracted from PBMCs as input, the TCR library was made. This same sample was also part of a study on T cells in Graves' hyperthyroidism and ophthalmopathy. As that report states: On the basis of clinical symptoms, serum thyroxine and TRAb, thyroid ultrasound and orbital computed tomography, diagnoses were made. When the TCR CDR3 underwent first-round RT-PCR, the HTBI primer set was used.

The rearrangement links TRBV12-3 or TRBV12-4 to TRBJ2-7; 7 bases are shared with TRBD2. The sample here was peripheral blood mononuclear cells (PBMCs), taken at new diagnosis, from a patient treated with antithyroid drugs. The TCR was taken from a woman in her twenties or thirties with Graves disease. The CDR3 DNA is TGTGCCAGCAGTCGGGAGGTTCCTGCCTACGAGCAGTACTTC. It is translated as CASSREVPAYEQYF.